Included here is one T cell receptor beta chain sequence, with context. Its specificity is not known. Using immunoSEQ multiplex PCR, the repertoire was profiled, and TCRdb retains in-frame clones only, with some absent. The sample holds 150,000 to 200,000 clones; just over 90% are singletons and the top ten take less than 3%. The source of the sample is a study of T cell responses to AZD1222 COVID-19 vaccine. Study-wide findings and caveats: Most donors were white British, females outnumbered males, and clonal diversity was possibly underestimated.

The CDR3 is 13 amino acids. CDR1 is LGHDT, CDR2 YNNKEL, per germline (reference sequence). V dropped 0 bases and J dropped 5 bases, with 8 bases sitting between them. The source is an adult in good health. Sequences were derived from peripheral blood, sampled on day 0 of AZD1222 vaccination. This chain links TRBV3-1 (or the pseudogene TRBV3-2) with TRBJ2-7; D may match TRBD1 or TRBD2 (5 bases each). CDR3 residues: CASSQEGVHEQYF. CDR3 coding DNA: TGTGCCAGCAGCCAAGAGGGGGTGCACGAGCAGTACTTC.